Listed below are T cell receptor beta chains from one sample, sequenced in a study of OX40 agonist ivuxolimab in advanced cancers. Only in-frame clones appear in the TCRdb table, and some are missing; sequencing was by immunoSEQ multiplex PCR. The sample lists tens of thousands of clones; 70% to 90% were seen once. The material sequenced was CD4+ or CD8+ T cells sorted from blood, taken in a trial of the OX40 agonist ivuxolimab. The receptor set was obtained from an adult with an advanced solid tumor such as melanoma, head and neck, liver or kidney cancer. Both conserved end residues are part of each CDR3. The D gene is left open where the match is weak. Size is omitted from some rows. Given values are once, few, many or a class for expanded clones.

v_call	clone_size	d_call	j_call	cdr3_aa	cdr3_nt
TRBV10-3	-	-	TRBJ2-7	CAIRLDQSEQYF	TGTGCCATCCGTCTGGACCAAAGCGAGCAGTACTTC
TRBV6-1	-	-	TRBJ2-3	CASSGTSGGGRTDTQYF	TGTGCCAGCAGTGGGACTAGTGGGGGGGGCCGCACAGATACGCAGTATTTT
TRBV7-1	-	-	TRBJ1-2	CASSQESGANYGYTF	TGTGCCAGCAGCCAAGAATCGGGAGCTAACTATGGCTACACCTTC
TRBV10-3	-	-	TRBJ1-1	CAISDSLGEENTEAFF	TGTGCCATCAGTGATTCCCTCGGGGAGGAGAACACTGAAGCTTTCTTT
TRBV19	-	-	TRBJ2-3	CASRRDSGSTDTQYF	TGTGCCAGCCGGAGGGACAGCGGTTCCACAGATACGCAGTATTTT
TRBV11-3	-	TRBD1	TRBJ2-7	CASSDPGQGAVQYF	TGTGCCAGCAGCGATCCGGGACAGGGGGCTGTGCAGTACTTC
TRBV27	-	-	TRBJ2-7	CASSRTGFSYEQYF	TGTGCCAGCAGCCGAACAGGATTCTCCTACGAGCAGTACTTC
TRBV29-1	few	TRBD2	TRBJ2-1	CSVEGTSGVAYNEQFF	TGCAGCGTTGAAGGGACTAGCGGGGTAGCTTACAATGAGCAGTTCTTC
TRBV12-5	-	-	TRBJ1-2	CASGRSAGNYGYTF	TGTGCTAGTGGTCGGTCCGCGGGCAACTATGGCTACACCTTC
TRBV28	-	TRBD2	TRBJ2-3	CASSIPSGGADTQYF	TGTGCCAGCAGTATCCCTAGCGGGGGAGCAGATACGCAGTATTTT
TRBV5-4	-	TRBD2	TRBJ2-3	CASSPGGAGGLPTTDTQYF	TGTGCCAGCAGCCCCGGAGGGGCGGGGGGACTCCCGACCACAGATACGCAGTATTTT
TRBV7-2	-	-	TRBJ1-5	CASSSQGSNQPQHF	TGTGCCAGCAGCTCCCAGGGTAGCAATCAGCCCCAGCATTTT
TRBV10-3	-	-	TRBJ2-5	CATRNQETQYF	TGTGCCACCCGAAACCAAGAGACCCAGTACTTC
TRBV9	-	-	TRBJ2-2	CASSLGQHTGELFF	TGTGCCAGCAGCCTTGGACAGCACACCGGGGAGCTGTTTTTT
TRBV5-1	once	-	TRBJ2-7	CASSLEGLSGYEQYF	TGCGCCAGCAGCTTGGAAGGGCTCTCGGGGTACGAGCAGTACTTC
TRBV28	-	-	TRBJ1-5	CATLGTSNQPQHF	TGTGCCACCCTAGGAACTAGCAATCAGCCCCAGCATTTT
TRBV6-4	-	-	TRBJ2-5	CASSVLGRLATQYF	TGTGCCAGCAGTGTTTTAGGGCGGCTCGCGACCCAGTACTTC
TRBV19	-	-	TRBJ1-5	CASSMNAGDSNQPQHF	TGTGCCAGTAGTATGAATGCCGGGGATAGCAATCAGCCCCAGCATTTT
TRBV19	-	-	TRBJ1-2	CASSTKDRPYGYTF	TGTGCCAGTAGTACGAAAGACAGACCCTATGGCTACACCTTC
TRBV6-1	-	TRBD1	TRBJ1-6	CASRPPGQYNSPLHF	TGTGCCAGCAGACCTCCGGGACAGTATAATTCACCCCTCCACTTT
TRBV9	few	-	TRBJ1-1	CASSVGGKGARNTEAFF	TGTGCCAGCAGCGTAGGGGGAAAAGGGGCGCGGAACACTGAAGCTTTCTTT
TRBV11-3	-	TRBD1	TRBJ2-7	CASSLRTGGNYEQYF	TGTGCCAGCAGCCTACGGACAGGGGGAAACTACGAGCAGTACTTC
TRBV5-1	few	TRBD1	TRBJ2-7	CASSRSPGTGTVAEQYF	TGCGCCAGCAGCCGATCCCCCGGGACAGGGACCGTGGCCGAGCAGTACTTC
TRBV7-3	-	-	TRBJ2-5	CASSRYRDGETQYF	TGTGCCAGCAGCAGATACAGGGATGGGGAGACCCAGTACTTC
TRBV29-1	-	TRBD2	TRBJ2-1	CSVVGSGGGYEQFF	TGCAGCGTTGTAGGCTCGGGGGGAGGGTATGAGCAGTTCTTC
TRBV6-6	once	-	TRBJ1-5	CASSLEGEDQPQHF	TGTGCCAGCAGCCTCGAGGGAGAGGATCAGCCCCAGCATTTT
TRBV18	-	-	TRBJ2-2	CASSRGADTGELFF	TGTGCCAGCTCAAGGGGCGCGGACACCGGGGAGCTGTTTTTT
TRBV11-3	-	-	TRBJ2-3	CASSLGRSVRDTQYF	TGTGCCAGCAGCTTAGGGAGATCTGTACGGGATACGCAGTATTTT
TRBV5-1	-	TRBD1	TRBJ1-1	CASSLDTQGAGTEAFF	TGCGCCAGCAGCTTAGACACACAGGGGGCGGGCACTGAAGCTTTCTTT
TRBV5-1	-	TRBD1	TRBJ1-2	CASSTDGTGAFYGYTF	TGCGCCAGCAGCACGGACGGGACAGGGGCCTTCTATGGCTACACCTTC
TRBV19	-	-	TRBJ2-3	CASSPRGTTRTDTQYF	TGTGCCAGTAGCCCGCGGGGCACAACTCGCACAGATACGCAGTATTTT
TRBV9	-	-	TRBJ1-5	CASRVTGRMKHSNQPQHF	TGTGCCAGCAGGGTAACGGGCAGAATGAAACATAGCAATCAGCCCCAGCATTTT
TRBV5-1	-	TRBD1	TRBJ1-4	CASSLGGTDEKLFF	TGCGCCAGCAGCTTGGGCGGGACAGATGAAAAACTGTTTTTT
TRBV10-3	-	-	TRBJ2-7	CAITADRTYEQYF	TGTGCCATCACCGCGGACAGAACCTACGAGCAGTACTTC
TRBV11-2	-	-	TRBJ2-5	CASSQGGETQYF	TGTGCCAGCAGCCAAGGGGGGGAGACCCAGTACTTC
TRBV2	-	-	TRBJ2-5	CASVRGLGIQETQYF	TGTGCCAGCGTCAGGGGCCTAGGGATACAAGAGACCCAGTACTTC
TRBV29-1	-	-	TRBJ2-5	CSVWGGKSLPETQYF	TGCAGCGTTTGGGGTGGCAAATCGTTACCGGAGACCCAGTACTTC
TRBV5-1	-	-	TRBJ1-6	CASSLGVEAQLNSPLHF	TGCGCCAGCAGCTTGGGAGTGGAGGCCCAGCTTAATTCACCCCTCCACTTT
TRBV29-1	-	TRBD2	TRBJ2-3	CSVPPGAGGRDTQYF	TGCAGCGTCCCCCCAGGAGCGGGGGGCCGGGATACGCAGTATTTT
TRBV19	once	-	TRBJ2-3	CASSIDGGQDTQYF	TGTGCCAGTAGTATAGATGGAGGGCAGGATACGCAGTATTTT
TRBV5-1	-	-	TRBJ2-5	CASGQMEGQETQYF	TGCGCCAGCGGGCAAATGGAGGGCCAAGAGACCCAGTACTTC
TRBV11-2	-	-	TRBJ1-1	CASSSYTEAFF	TGTGCCAGCAGCTCCTACACTGAAGCTTTCTTT
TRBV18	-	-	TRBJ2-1	CASKPGDSNEQFF	TGTGCCAGCAAGCCCGGGGATTCCAATGAGCAGTTCTTC
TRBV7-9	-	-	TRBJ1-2	CASSFDFGGRHGYTF	TGTGCCAGCAGCTTCGATTTCGGCGGTCGACATGGCTACACCTTC
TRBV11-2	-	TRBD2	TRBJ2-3	CASSLNLAAGDTQYF	TGTGCCAGCAGCTTAAACCTAGCGGCGGGAGATACGCAGTATTTT
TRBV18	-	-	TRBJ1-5	CASSPGVNQPQHF	TGTGCCAGCTCACCAGGGGTCAATCAGCCCCAGCATTTT
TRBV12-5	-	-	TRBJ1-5	CASGTRFLSNQPQHF	TGTGCTAGTGGCACACGTTTCCTGAGCAATCAGCCCCAGCATTTT
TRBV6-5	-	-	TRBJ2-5	CASSPGPEGDAQYF	TGTGCCAGCAGTCCCGGGCCAGAGGGGGATGCCCAGTACTTC
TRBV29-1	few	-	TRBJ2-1	CSVQGQSSYNEQFF	TGCAGCGTCCAGGGACAAAGCTCCTACAATGAGCAGTTCTTC
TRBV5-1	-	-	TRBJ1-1	CASSLAMREAAFF	TGCGCCAGCAGCTTGGCCATGAGGGAGGCCGCTTTCTTT
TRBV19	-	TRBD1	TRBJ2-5	CASSAWGDRVGTPETQYF	TGTGCCAGTAGTGCTTGGGGGGACAGGGTAGGGACGCCGGAGACCCAGTACTTC